Each of the 15 T cell receptor beta chains below was sequenced from the same sample in a study of beta chain features in type 1 diabetes. These receptors' antigens are unknown. The whole isolated RNA underwent reverse transcription, so sequencing captured expressed TCRB transcripts. The repertoire was sequenced with immunoSEQ multiplex PCR; TCRdb's copy has only in-frame clones and lacks some. The sample carries 600,000 to 700,000 clones, roughly 12% recorded once. Study findings and constraints: Researchers report that Type 1 diabetes patients had moderately but significantly shorter TCRB CDR3s across all four CD4+ subsets.

The sample taken for sequencing was naive CD4+ T cells from blood. Receptors were obtained from a man aged 18 to 29 with type 1 diabetes.

The chain links TRBV11-1 to TRBJ2-7, with 7 positions matching TRBD1. This CDR3 contains 13 residues. Germline CDR1 is SGHAT and CDR2 is FQDESV (reference sequence). The ends lost 5 bases at V and 6 bases at J; junction bases unmatched: 7. Here the CDR3 reads CASSPGQAGEQYF. CDR3 nucleotide sequence: TGTGCCAGCAGCCCCGGACAGGCTGGCGAGCAGTACTTC. The entire variable domain, with the rest obtained from reference TRBV11-1 and TRBJ2-7, is as follows: EAEVAQSPRYKITEKSQAVAFWCDPISGHATLYWYRQILGQGPELLVQFQDESVVDDSQLPKDRFSAERLKGVDSTLKIQPAELGDSAMYLCASSPGQAGEQYFGPGTRLTVT.

This clone showed up just a few times. V is TRBV2 and J is TRBJ1-4; D unresolved. The CDR3 consists of 15 residues. Germline V CDR1 and CDR2: SNHLY, FYNNEI. Trimming took off 7 bases at V and 4 bases at J, with 16 bases between the two ends. CDR3 DNA sequence: TGTGCCAGCAACCCGGACGGTCCTAATAATGAAAAACTGTTTTTT. Protein product: CASNPDGPNNEKLFF.

This clone was observed a few times. The rearrangement links TRBV19 to TRBJ2-6; D ambiguous. The CDR3 is 16 residues long. CDR1 and CDR2 from the germline V gene are LNHDA and SQIVND (reference sequence). V was trimmed by 10 bases and J by 0 bases, leaving 16 bases between them. CDR3 protein: CATTEWQHSGANVLTF. CDR3 coding DNA: TGTGCCACAACCGAGTGGCAGCACTCTGGGGCCAACGTCCTGACTTTC.

The V and J genes are TRBV5-4 and TRBJ1-6; D may be TRBD1 (5 bases). The germline V and J ends were trimmed by 4 bases and 9 bases, with 17 bases remaining between them. Germline loops: CDR1 SGHNT, CDR2 YYREEE (reference sequence). The CDR3 totals 15 residues. The CDR3 coding sequence is TGTGCCAGCAGCCTTGGGGGGATAGATACTTCACCCCTCCACTTT. This translates into CASSLGGIDTSPLHF.

This chain joins TRBV28 and TRBJ1-2; weak D call: TRBD1 (6 bases). The CDR3 has 13 residues. In germline, CDR1 is MDHEN, CDR2 SYDVKM. V was cut by 6 bases and J by 5 bases, with 13 bases left in between. CDR3: CASSRGGAYGYTF. In DNA form, the CDR3 reads TGTGCCAGCAGCAGAGGGGGAGCGTATGGCTACACCTTC.

This clone occurred a few times. The J gene is TRBJ1-2, the V gene TRBV2, with D possibly being TRBD1 (6 bases). With 6 bases removed from V and 8 bases from J, the gap between germline ends came to 16 bases. The CDR3 runs 13 residues. Germline assignment: CDR1 SNHLY and CDR2 FYNNEI. CDR3 sequence: CASRSTGAVGYTF. The CDR3 nucleotides read TGTGCCAGCAGATCCACGGGGGCGGTGGGCTACACCTTC.

The V and J genes are TRBV7-2 and TRBJ2-7, with D uncertain. Germline-derived CDR1 and CDR2 are SGHTA and FQGNSA. V lost 5 bases and J lost 5, with 13 bases in between. The CDR3 consists of 13 residues. The CDR3 is CASSLVILNEQYF. The CDR3 bases are TGTGCCAGCAGCCTCGTCATCCTGAACGAGCAGTACTTC. Together with reference TRBV7-2 and TRBJ2-7, the CDR3 gives the full variable domain: GAGVSQSPSNKVTEKGKDVELRCDPISGHTALYWYRQSLGQGLEFLIYFQGNSAPDKSGLPSDRFSAERTGGSVSTLTIQRTQQEDSAVYLCASSLVILNEQYFGPGTRLTVT.

This clone came up a few times. The CDR3 DNA reads TGTGCCAGCAGCGGGGACCCCGCGACGTACTATGGCTACACCTTC. It codes for CASSGDPATYYGYTF. This chain joins TRBV9 and TRBJ1-2; perhaps TRBD1 as D (5 bases). Trimming removed 3 bases from V and 3 bases from J, with 15 bases in between. CDR1 is SGDLS and CDR2 is YYNGEE in the germline V gene. The CDR3 covers 15 residues.

V and J are TRBV2 and TRBJ2-7; D remains unclear. Trimming pared 10 bases from V and 5 bases from J, leaving 9 bases between. The germline V gene has CDR1 SNHLY and CDR2 FYNNEI. The CDR3 length is 10 residues. The CDR3, as DNA: TGTGCCATTAGACACGACGAGCAGTACTTC. Its translation: CAIRHDEQYF.

In its sample, this clone was seen a few times. CDR3 protein: CASSQGKQGGSTDTQYF. Written as DNA, the CDR3 is TGCGCCAGCAGCCAGGGGAAACAGGGGGGAAGCACAGATACGCAGTATTTT. The J gene is TRBJ2-3, the V gene TRBV4-1, with 8 bases lining up with TRBD1. There are 17 residues in the CDR3. V dropped 3 bases and J dropped 0; count of bases not matched to a gene: 8. Germline V lookup: CDR1 MGHRA, CDR2 YSYEKL.

The sample holds a few counts of this clone. This chain uses TRBV14 with TRBJ1-6; maybe TRBD1 (5 bases). CDR1 is SGHDN, CDR2 FVKESK, per germline. Trimming took 0 bases from V and 7 from J, leaving 10 bases between them. This CDR3 comprises 15 residues. The CDR3 DNA reads TGTGCCAGCAGCCAAGAGGGAGGGGCCAATTCACCCCTCCACTTT. Translation gives CASSQEGGANSPLHF.

Only a few counts were recorded for this clone. The chain couples TRBV28 to TRBJ1-5; D is perhaps TRBD1 (5 bases). The CDR3 runs to 12 residues. Trimming pared 2 bases from V and 13 bases from J, leaving 12 bases between. Germline V gene lookup returns CDR1 MDHEN and CDR2 SYDVKM. CDR3 residues: CASSLIGQAQHF. CDR3 nucleotides: TGTGCCAGCAGTTTAATCGGACAAGCTCAGCATTTT.

The chain employs TRBV10-3 and TRBJ1-1; no clear D gene. CDR3 length: 12 residues. CDR1 ENHRY and CDR2 SYGVKD come from the germline V gene. V was shortened by 10 bases and J by 0 bases, with 9 bases between the two germline ends. CDR3 nucleotide sequence: TGTGCCAGCCAAACGATGAACACTGAAGCTTTCTTT. This sequence encodes CASQTMNTEAFF.

In regard to this clone: Other DNA sequences in the sample encode the same CDR3. The chain couples TRBV28 to TRBJ1-1; D ambiguous. Germline loops: CDR1 MDHEN, CDR2 SYDVKM. V lost 2 bases and J 8 bases, leaving 6 bases between the germline ends. This CDR3 contains 11 residues. CDR3 loop: CASSLRGEAFF. The CDR3, as DNA: TGTGCCAGCAGTTTACGAGGGGAAGCTTTCTTT.

This clone was counted between two and nine times. The V and J genes are TRBV7-9 and TRBJ1-4; D uncertain. Germline assignment: CDR1 SEHNR and CDR2 FQNEAQ (reference sequence). Trimming removed 5 bases at V and 6 bases at J, with 13 bases between. This CDR3 has 14 residues. The CDR3: CASSPLAGYEKLFF. In DNA form, the CDR3 reads TGTGCCAGCAGCCCCCTGGCGGGGTATGAAAAACTGTTTTTT. Looking up the rest from reference TRBV7-9 and TRBJ1-4 gives the full variable domain: DTGVSQNPRHKITKRGQNVTFRCDPISEHNRLYWYRQTLGQGPEFLTYFQNEAQLEKSRLLSDRFSAERPKGSFSTLEIQRTEQGDSAMYLCASSPLAGYEKLFFGSGTQLSVL.